Below, 32 T cell receptor beta chains from the same sample are listed, as sequenced in a study of blood T cell repertoires in COVID-19. Repertoires were generated with immunoSEQ multiplex PCR, while TCRdb's copy carries only in-frame clones and drops some. Of 50,000 or so clones listed, roughly 90% are singletons. The specimen sequenced was peripheral blood. The receptors originated from a human donor in a cohort sampled during active COVID-19.

V gene TRBV28 combines with J gene TRBJ2-7; TRBD2 matches 7 bases. After removal of 3 bases from V and 6 bases from J, the junction contained 5 bases not matched to a gene. The CDR3 is made up of 13 amino acids. CDR1 and CDR2 (germline): MDHEN, SYDVKM. The CDR3 region has the DNA TGTGCCAGCAGTTTGATAGCGGGCAGCGAGCAGTACTTC. Translated, it gives CASSLIAGSEQYF.

The chain links TRBV28 to TRBJ2-7; D is perhaps TRBD1 (5 bases). V was trimmed by 4 bases and J by 5 bases, leaving 21 bases between them. This CDR3 spans 16 amino acids. Germline V gene lookup returns CDR1 MDHEN and CDR2 SYDVKM. In DNA, the CDR3 is TGTGCCAGCAGTTCCTCAGCCACTGCAGGGTATGACGAGCAGTACTTC. Its protein product is CASSSSATAGYDEQYF.

This clone occurred once. V is TRBV7-9 and J is TRBJ2-1; possibly TRBD2 for D (5 bases). The CDR3 is 12 amino acids. Per the germline V gene, CDR1 is SEHNR and CDR2 is FQNEAQ (reference sequence). V was shortened by 2 bases and J by 10 bases, with 9 bases between the two germline ends. The CDR3 here is CASSLMGDEQFF. In DNA form, the CDR3 reads TGTGCCAGCAGCTTAATGGGAGACGAGCAGTTCTTC.

The CDR3 here is CASISGTGHTEAFF. The CDR3 DNA reads TGTGCCAGCATTTCCGGGACAGGGCACACTGAAGCTTTCTTT. V and J are TRBV2 and TRBJ1-1, with 9 bases matching TRBD1. The V and J ends lost 7 bases and 3 bases, in that order; junction bases with no gene match: 6. CDR3 length: 14 residues. Germline V gene lookup returns CDR1 SNHLY and CDR2 FYNNEI.

CDR3 DNA: TGTGCCACCAGTGACACTAGGGAGGCAGATACGCAGTATTTT. The encoded protein is CATSDTREADTQYF. The rearrangement links TRBV24-1 to TRBJ2-3, with a possible D match to TRBD2 (6 bases). V dropped 4 bases and J dropped 4 bases, with 11 bases sitting between them. CDR1 and CDR2 from the germline V gene are KGHDR and SFDVKD. There are 14 residues in the CDR3.

The V and J genes are TRBV7-2 and TRBJ2-7; the match to TRBD1 covers 9 bases. The J segment lost 4 bases and the V segment lost 0 bases, leaving 7 bases of the junction unmatched. Germline CDR1 and CDR2: SGHTA and FQGNSA. The CDR3 is 16 residues long. The CDR3 reads CASSLASTGGGYEQYF. The CDR3 DNA reads as TGTGCCAGCAGCTTAGCTTCTACAGGGGGCGGGTACGAGCAGTACTTC.

V usage is TRBV5-1 and J usage is TRBJ2-1; maybe TRBD1 (6 bases). CDR1 and CDR2 from the germline V gene are SGHRS and YFSETQ. The CDR3 covers 15 residues. V was pared by 4 bases and J by 1 base, with 12 bases between. In DNA form, the CDR3 reads TGCGCCAGCAGCAAAGGGGACACTTCCTACAATGAGCAGTTCTTC. The encoded protein is CASSKGDTSYNEQFF.

The genes are TRBV6-5 and TRBJ1-2, with D unresolved. This CDR3 comprises 13 residues. V lost 4 bases to trimming and J lost 4 bases, with 10 bases between them. Germline loops: CDR1 MNHEY, CDR2 SVGAGI. For the CDR3, the DNA is TGTGCCAGCAGTTCAGGCCTAACCTATGGCTACACCTTC. It translates to CASSSGLTYGYTF.

The genes are TRBV4-2 and TRBJ1-1, with D tentatively TRBD1 (5 bases). Trimming pared 0 bases from V and 1 base from J, leaving 9 bases between. The germline V gene has CDR1 LGHNA and CDR2 YNFKEQ. The CDR3 is 15 residues long. The CDR3 DNA is TGTGCCAGCAGCCAAGAACCCGACAGGAACACTGAAGCTTTCTTT. Its translation is CASSQEPDRNTEAFF.

This chain links TRBV11-2 with TRBJ2-7; D is unresolved. V lost 0 bases to trimming and J lost 3 bases, with 18 bases between them. Germline CDR1 reads SGHAT; CDR2 reads FQNNGV. This CDR3 comprises 17 residues. DNA of the CDR3: TGTGCCAGCAGCTTAGATTTTAGGAGACGGAGCGACTACGAGCAGTACGTC. As protein: CASSLDFRRRSDYEQYV.

The chain employs TRBV9 and TRBJ1-5, with 7 bases fitting TRBD1. This CDR3 comprises 14 residues. CDR1 and CDR2 from the germline V gene are SGDLS and YYNGEE. After removal of 3 bases from V and 4 bases from J, the junction contained 4 bases not matched to a gene. CDR3 loop: CASSDGTENQPQHF. As DNA, the CDR3 is TGTGCCAGCAGCGACGGGACAGAGAATCAGCCCCAGCATTTT.

The J gene is TRBJ2-5, the V gene TRBV7-3; maybe TRBD2 (6 bases). The V end was cut by 2 bases, the J end by 5 bases, with 12 bases between. Germline values: CDR1 SGHTA, CDR2 FQGTGA. The CDR3 loop spans 14 amino acids. The CDR3 bases are TGTGCCAGCAGCTTAGAGCGGGCCCGGGAGACCCAGTACTTC. It yields the protein CASSLERARETQYF.

The V gene is TRBV19, the J gene TRBJ1-5, with TRBD1 matching over 8 bases. From germline, CDR1 is LNHDA and CDR2 SQIVND (reference sequence). With V trimmed by 4 bases and J by 7 bases, 6 bases remained unmatched. The CDR3 has 14 residues. The CDR3 coding sequence is TGTGCCAGTAGTACGGACAGGGCAGGGCAGCCCCAGCATTTT. As protein: CASSTDRAGQPQHF.

This clone came up once. The gene calls are TRBV4-1 and TRBJ2-3; TRBD1 agrees at 8 bases. There are 15 residues in the CDR3. V was clipped by 4 bases and J by 2 bases; unmatched bases: 5. CDR1 MGHRA and CDR2 YSYEKL come from the germline V gene. The CDR3 region is CASSLGQGSTDTQYF. CDR3 nucleotides: TGCGCCAGCAGCCTCGGACAGGGATCCACAGATACGCAGTATTTT.

The chain uses TRBV7-3 and TRBJ2-5, with D tentatively TRBD1 (6 bases). V was trimmed by 4 bases and J by 4 bases, leaving 10 bases between them. The CDR3 is 13 residues long. Germline CDR1 SGHTA, CDR2 FQGTGA. CDR3 region: CASSSGQRETQYF. The CDR3 coding sequence is TGTGCCAGCAGCTCCGGACAGCGAGAGACCCAGTACTTC.

This chain uses TRBV6-1 with TRBJ1-3; D is possibly TRBD1 (5 bases). Trimming took off 2 bases at V and 2 bases at J, with 10 bases between the two ends. Germline V CDR1 and CDR2: MNHNS, SASEGT. The CDR3 spans 15 residues. Written as DNA, the CDR3 is TGTGCCAGCAGTGAACAGGGTTTTCCTGGAAACACCATATATTTT. It is translated as CASSEQGFPGNTIYF.

This clone is labeled medium-sized. The chain employs TRBV14 and TRBJ1-4; 7 positions agree with TRBD1. After removal of 4 bases from V and 8 bases from J, the junction contained 10 bases not matched to a gene. This CDR3 spans 15 amino acids. Per germline, CDR1 SGHDN and CDR2 FVKESK. The CDR3 loop is CASSRFDRDREKLFF. The CDR3 DNA sequence: TGTGCCAGCAGCCGATTCGACAGGGATCGGGAAAAACTGTTTTTT. Variable domain in full (rest from reference TRBV14 and TRBJ1-4): EAGVTQFPSHSVIEKGQTVTLRCDPISGHDNLYWYRRVMGKEIKFLLHFVKESKQDESGMPNNRFLAERTGGTYSTLKVQPAELEDSGVYFCASSRFDRDREKLFFGSGTQLSVL.

The chain uses TRBV21-1 and TRBJ2-3; TRBD2, as called in the table, went unchecked against the DNA. TRBV21-1 is termed a pseudogene. This CDR3 is 16 amino acids long. The DNA for the CDR3 is TGTGCCAGCAGCCGAGCGCTTACTCACGGCACAGATACGCAGTATTTT. Its translation is CASSRALTHGTDTQYF.

This clone was found once. A junction end diverges from the germline sequence, so it may reflect a read error. This chain connects TRBV24-1 to TRBJ1-1; D is perhaps TRBD1 (6 bases). The CDR3 loop spans 11 amino acids. Germline CDR1 is KGHDR and CDR2 is SFDVKD. The CDR3 sequence: CRGLQDTEAFF. In DNA, the CDR3 is TGCAGGGGCCTCCAGGACACTGAAGCTTTCTTT.

The gene calls are TRBV2 and TRBJ2-2; 8 nucleotides line up with TRBD1. Germline CDR1 is SNHLY and CDR2 is FYNNEI. Trimming at V came to 7 bases and at J to 3 bases, leaving 4 bases not matched to a gene. This CDR3 has 14 residues. The CDR3 is CASKDRADTGELFF. The CDR3 nucleotides are TGTGCCAGCAAGGACAGGGCAGACACCGGGGAGCTGTTTTTT.

This chain joins TRBV14 and TRBJ2-1; 14 nucleotides agree with TRBD2. The CDR3 length is 17 residues. The ends lost 4 bases at V and 9 bases at J; junction bases unmatched: 11. Germline lookup yields CDR1 SGHDN and CDR2 FVKESK. DNA of the CDR3: TGTGCCAGCAGCCGGAACCTGGGACTAGCGGGAGCTGGTGAGCAGTTCTTC. Encoded protein: CASSRNLGLAGAGEQFF.

The genes are TRBV4-1 and TRBJ2-1, with 15 bases aligning to TRBD2. CDR3 length: 18 amino acids. Trimming removed 4 bases from V and 9 bases from J; junction bases left unmatched: 13. Looked up from germline, CDR1 is MGHRA and CDR2 is YSYEKL. In DNA, the CDR3 is TGCGCCAGCAGCCCCTACGGCGGACTAGCGGGAGGGCCGGGTGAGCAGTTCTTC. This gives the protein CASSPYGGLAGGPGEQFF.

The gene calls are TRBV24-1 and TRBJ2-5; TRBD2 is a possible D gene (5 bases). Deletions cut 5 bases from V and 5 bases from J, with 20 bases between. Germline-derived CDR1 and CDR2 are KGHDR and SFDVKD. The CDR3 is made up of 16 amino acids. Here the CDR3 DNA reads TGTGCCACCAGTGCCTCCGGTAGCGTGACGACTGAGACCCAGTACTTC. Translating gives CATSASGSVTTETQYF.

This chain joins TRBV25-1 and TRBJ1-6; 7 bases fit TRBD1. V dropped 3 bases and J dropped 7; count of bases not matched to a gene: 9. Germline values: CDR1 MGHDK, CDR2 SYGVNS. CDR3 length: 16 residues. The chain's CDR3 is CASSDPRTGENSPLHF. The DNA for the CDR3 is TGTGCCAGCAGTGATCCCAGGACAGGCGAAAATTCACCCCTCCACTTT.

The V and J genes are TRBV20-1 and TRBJ2-4; a weak D match, TRBD2 (6 bases). This CDR3 has 13 residues. CDR1 and CDR2 from the germline V gene are DFQATT and SNEGSKA (reference sequence). Trimming removed 3 bases at V and 6 bases at J, with 12 bases between. The CDR3 sequence: CSASGLGGNIQYF. As DNA, the CDR3 is TGCAGTGCTAGTGGACTGGGGGGAAACATTCAGTACTTC.

The gene calls are TRBV3-1 (or the pseudogene TRBV3-2) and TRBJ2-7, with 7 bases lining up with TRBD2. The CDR3 sequence is 14 residues long. V dropped 5 bases and J dropped 7; count of bases not matched to a gene: 11. Germline lookup yields CDR1 LGHDT and CDR2 YNNKEL (reference sequence). The CDR3, as DNA: TGTGCCAGCAGCGGGGAGGCGGGAGTTGGAGAGCAGTACGTC. As protein: CASSGEAGVGEQYV.

CDR3: CASSKRTAYTEAFF. CDR3 DNA: TGTGCCAGCAGCAAACGGACAGCCTACACTGAAGCTTTCTTT. The chain carries TRBV27 and TRBJ1-1, with a tentative D call TRBD1 (6 bases). There are 14 residues in the CDR3. The V end lost 6 bases, the J end lost 3 bases, and 14 bases lay between the germline ends. Germline values: CDR1 MNHEY, CDR2 SMNVEV (reference sequence).

The chain carries TRBV3-1 (or the pseudogene TRBV3-2) and TRBJ2-7; D might be TRBD2 (6 bases). The CDR3 has 17 residues. CDR1 is LGHDT, CDR2 YNNKEL, per germline (reference sequence). The V end lost 4 bases, the J end lost 3 bases, and 22 bases lay between the germline ends. The CDR3 reads CASSLSPGLRNFYEQYF. DNA of the CDR3: TGTGCCAGCAGCCTCAGCCCGGGACTCAGAAACTTCTACGAGCAGTACTTC.

The chain has TRBV6-5 and TRBJ2-2; unclear D gene. The V end was cut by 7 bases, the J end by 8 bases, with 11 bases between. Germline values: CDR1 MNHEY, CDR2 SVGAGI. The CDR3 loop spans 12 amino acids. CDR3 region: CASITNWGELFF. The CDR3 DNA reads TGTGCCAGCATTACAAATTGGGGGGAGCTGTTTTTT.

The rearrangement joins TRBV29-1 to TRBJ2-5; D is perhaps TRBD2 (6 bases). Germline-derived CDR1 and CDR2 are SQVTM and ANQGSEA. The CDR3 length is 13 residues. V was pared by 4 bases and J by 1 base, with 10 bases between. The CDR3 reads CSVVWRVQETQYF. As DNA, the CDR3 is TGCAGCGTTGTCTGGAGGGTCCAAGAGACCCAGTACTTC.

V and J are TRBV5-4 and TRBJ2-2; 7 bases line up with TRBD2. The CDR3 length is 17 residues. Germline loops: CDR1 SGHNT, CDR2 YYREEE (reference sequence). The ends lost 0 bases at V and 3 bases at J; junction bases unmatched: 8. Here the CDR3 DNA reads TGTGCCAGCAGCTTGGCGTGGGGGGAGGGCTACACCGGGGAGCTGTTTTTT. Translating it yields CASSLAWGEGYTGELFF. The full variable domain, its missing parts supplied by reference TRBV5-4 and TRBJ2-2, is ETGVTQSPTHLIKTRGQQVTLRCSSQSGHNTVSWYQQALGQGPQFIFQYYREEENGRGNFPPRFSGLQFPNYSSELNVNALELDDSALYLCASSLAWGEGYTGELFFGEGSRLTVL.

The chain uses TRBV3-1 (or the pseudogene TRBV3-2) and TRBJ1-1, with TRBD1 matching over 8 bases. The CDR3 runs to 16 residues. The germline V gene has CDR1 LGHDT and CDR2 YNNKEL (reference sequence). V was clipped by 0 bases and J by 3 bases; unmatched bases: 6. CDR3: CASSQDLAGGYTEAFF. CDR3 nucleotides: TGTGCCAGCAGCCAAGACCTCGCAGGGGGCTACACTGAAGCTTTCTTT.